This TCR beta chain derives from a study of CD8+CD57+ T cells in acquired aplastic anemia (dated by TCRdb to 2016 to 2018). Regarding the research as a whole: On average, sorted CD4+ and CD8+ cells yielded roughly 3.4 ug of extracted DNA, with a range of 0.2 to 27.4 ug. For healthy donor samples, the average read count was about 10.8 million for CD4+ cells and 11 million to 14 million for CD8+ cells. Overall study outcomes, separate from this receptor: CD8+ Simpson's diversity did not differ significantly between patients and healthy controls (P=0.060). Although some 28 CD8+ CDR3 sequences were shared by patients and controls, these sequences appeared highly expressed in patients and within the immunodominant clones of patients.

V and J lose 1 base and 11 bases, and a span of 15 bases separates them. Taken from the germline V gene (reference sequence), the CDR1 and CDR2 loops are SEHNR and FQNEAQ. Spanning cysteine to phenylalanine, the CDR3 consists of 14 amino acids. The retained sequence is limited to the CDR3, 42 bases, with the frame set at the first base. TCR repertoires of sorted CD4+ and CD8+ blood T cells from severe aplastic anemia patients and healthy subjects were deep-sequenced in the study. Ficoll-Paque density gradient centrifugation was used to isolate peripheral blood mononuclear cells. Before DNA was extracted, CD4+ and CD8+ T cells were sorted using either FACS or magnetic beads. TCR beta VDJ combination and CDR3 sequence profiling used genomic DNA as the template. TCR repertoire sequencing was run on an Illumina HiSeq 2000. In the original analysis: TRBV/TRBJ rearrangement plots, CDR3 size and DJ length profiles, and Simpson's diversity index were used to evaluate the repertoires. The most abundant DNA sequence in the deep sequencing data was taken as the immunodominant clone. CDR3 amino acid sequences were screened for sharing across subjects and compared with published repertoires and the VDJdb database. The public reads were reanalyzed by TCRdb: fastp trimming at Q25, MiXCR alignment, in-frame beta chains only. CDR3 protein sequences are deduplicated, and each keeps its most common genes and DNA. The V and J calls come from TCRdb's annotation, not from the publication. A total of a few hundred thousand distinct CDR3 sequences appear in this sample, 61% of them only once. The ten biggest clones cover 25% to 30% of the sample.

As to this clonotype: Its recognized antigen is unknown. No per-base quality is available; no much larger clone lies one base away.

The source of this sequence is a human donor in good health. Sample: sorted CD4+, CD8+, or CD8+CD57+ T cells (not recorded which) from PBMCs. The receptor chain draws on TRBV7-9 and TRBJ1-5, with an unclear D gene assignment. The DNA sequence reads TGTGCCAGCAGCTTAGTAGGGAGGTGGGAGACCCAGCATTTT. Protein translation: CASSLVGRWETQHF.